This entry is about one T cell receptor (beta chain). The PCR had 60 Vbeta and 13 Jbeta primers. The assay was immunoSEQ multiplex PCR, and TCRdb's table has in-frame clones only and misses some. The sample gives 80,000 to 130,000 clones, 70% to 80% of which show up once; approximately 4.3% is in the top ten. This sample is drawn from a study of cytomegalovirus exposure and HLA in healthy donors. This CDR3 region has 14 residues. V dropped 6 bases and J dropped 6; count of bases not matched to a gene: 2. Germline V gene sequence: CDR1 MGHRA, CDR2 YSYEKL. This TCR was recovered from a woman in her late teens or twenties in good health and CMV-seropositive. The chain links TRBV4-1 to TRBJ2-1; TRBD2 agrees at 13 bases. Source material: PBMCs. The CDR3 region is CASRRTSGSNEQFF. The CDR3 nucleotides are TGCGCCAGCAGGCGGACTAGCGGGAGCAATGAGCAGTTCTTC.